The 17 T cell receptor beta chains presented below share a single source sample, sequenced in a study of blood T cell repertoires in COVID-19. Here immunoSEQ multiplex PCR was the method, and the copy in TCRdb shows in-frame clones only, minus some. In the table there are roughly 200,000 clones, roughly 80% of which are singletons. Sequenced: peripheral blood. The receptors come from a woman older than 75 with acute or convalescent COVID-19.

The rearrangement joins TRBV2 to TRBJ2-1; 12 nucleotides agree with TRBD1. The length of the CDR3 is 14 residues. The germline V gene has CDR1 SNHLY and CDR2 FYNNEI. V dropped 8 bases and J dropped 12; count of bases not matched to a gene: 11. CDR3 DNA sequence: TGTGCCAGCGAGAAGGGGACAGGGGGCTTAGGGCAGTTCTTC. Encoded protein: CASEKGTGGLGQFF.

This clone was seen a handful of times. The chain combines TRBV9 with TRBJ2-5, with D possibly being TRBD1 (5 bases). This CDR3 spans 14 amino acids. Trimming pared 0 bases from V and 5 bases from J, leaving 11 bases between. From germline, CDR1 is SGDLS and CDR2 YYNGEE. The CDR3 is CASSVGGVGETQYF. CDR3 nucleotide sequence: TGTGCCAGCAGCGTAGGGGGCGTGGGGGAGACCCAGTACTTC.

This rearrangement joins TRBV2 to TRBJ2-7; the match to TRBD1 covers 11 bases. Germline loops: CDR1 SNHLY, CDR2 FYNNEI. CDR3 length: 15 amino acids. Trimming removed 5 bases from V and 1 base from J; junction bases left unmatched: 4. CDR3 amino acids: CASSSGTGGSYEQYF. The CDR3 region has the DNA TGTGCCAGCAGTTCCGGGACAGGGGGTTCCTACGAGCAGTACTTC.

This sequence joins TRBV7-9 and TRBJ1-6; maybe TRBD1 (5 bases). The CDR3 runs to 16 residues. Trimming took off 10 bases at V and 4 bases at J, with 20 bases between the two ends. The germline gives CDR1 SEHNR, CDR2 FQNEAQ (reference sequence). CDR3 loop: CAIPNEQAGYNSPLHF. DNA of the CDR3: TGTGCCATCCCAAACGAACAGGCCGGTTATAATTCACCCCTCCACTTT.

The chain combines TRBV19 with TRBJ1-1, with D possibly being TRBD1 (5 bases). Trimming stripped 5 bases from V and 1 base from J, with 5 bases between. CDR1 is LNHDA, CDR2 SQIVND, per germline (reference sequence). The CDR3 loop spans 12 amino acids. The CDR3 sequence is CASSQGNTEAFF. The CDR3 region has the DNA TGTGCCAGTAGTCAGGGGAACACTGAAGCTTTCTTT.

The rearrangement joins TRBV5-1 to TRBJ1-4; D remains unclear. This CDR3 has 13 residues. Per germline, CDR1 SGHRS and CDR2 YFSETQ. V lost 6 bases, J lost 8 bases, and 14 bases lay in between. This CDR3 reads CASKGRLGEKLFF. In nucleotides, the CDR3 is TGCGCCAGCAAAGGGAGACTGGGGGAAAAACTGTTTTTT.

In regard to this clone: One end of the junction varies from germline; a read error may be responsible. Other nucleotide sequences from this sample produce the same CDR3. This CDR3 is CASSLEQVGYGYTF. DNA for the CDR3: TGCGCCAGCAGTTTGGAGCAGGTTGGCTATGGCTACACCTTC. This sequence joins TRBV5-1 and TRBJ1-2; no clear D gene. Per the germline V gene, CDR1 is SGHRS and CDR2 is YFSETQ. This CDR3 has 14 amino acids.

This clone was recorded only once. This chain links TRBV19 with TRBJ2-1; 7 bases match TRBD2. The V and J ends lost 5 bases and 4 bases, in that order; junction bases with no gene match: 5. The CDR3 length is 14 residues. Germline values: CDR1 LNHDA, CDR2 SQIVND (reference sequence). The CDR3 coding sequence is TGTGCCAGTAGTCGGACGGGGGGATACAATGAGCAGTTCTTC. Its protein is CASSRTGGYNEQFF.

The chain combines TRBV4-1 with TRBJ2-1; D is perhaps TRBD2 (5 bases). Trimming left V 3 bases short and J 0 bases short, with 18 bases between. Germline-derived CDR1 and CDR2 are MGHRA and YSYEKL. This CDR3 spans 18 amino acids. The CDR3 loop reads CASSQFTRSRGSYNEQFF. CDR3 bases: TGCGCCAGCAGCCAGTTCACTAGGTCCCGGGGCTCCTACAATGAGCAGTTCTTC.

The rearrangement uses TRBV6-5 and TRBJ2-2, with TRBD2 matching 12 bases. V gave up 8 bases and J gave up 5 bases; unmatched junction bases: 6. The CDR3 covers 15 residues. Germline V gene data show CDR1 as MNHEY and CDR2 as SVGAGI. This chain's CDR3 is CASRRTSGITGELFF. As DNA, the CDR3 is TGTGCCAGCCGGAGGACTAGCGGGATTACCGGGGAGCTGTTTTTT.

V usage is TRBV7-8 and J usage is TRBJ1-6; a possible D gene is TRBD1 (5 bases). The CDR3 is made up of 15 amino acids. CDR1 and CDR2 (germline): SGHVS, FQNEAQ. V dropped 5 bases and J dropped 1 base, with 9 bases sitting between them. CDR3 sequence: CASSPRQSYNSPLHF. In DNA, the CDR3 is TGTGCCAGCAGCCCAAGACAGTCCTATAATTCACCCCTCCACTTT.

DNA for the CDR3: TGCGCCAGCAGTGACCCCGCGGACACCATATATTTT. Translated, it gives CASSDPADTIYF. The V gene is TRBV10-1, the J gene TRBJ1-3, with D unclear. The CDR3 spans 12 residues. Germline lookup yields CDR1 WNHNN and CDR2 SYGVQD (reference sequence). V was trimmed by 3 bases and J by 8 bases, leaving 8 bases between them.

The chain joins TRBV29-1 to TRBJ2-1, with 11 bases lining up with TRBD1. Germline lookup yields CDR1 SQVTM and CDR2 ANQGSEA. J was trimmed by 11 bases and V by 3 bases; bases with no gene match: 9. There are 14 residues in the CDR3. CDR3 amino acids: CSVERTGGDVKQFF. DNA for the CDR3: TGCAGCGTTGAGAGGACAGGGGGCGATGTAAAGCAGTTCTTC.

The genes are TRBV28 and TRBJ2-7; 9 bases match TRBD1. Looked up from germline, CDR1 is MDHEN and CDR2 is SYDVKM. There are 15 residues in the CDR3. Trimming took 3 bases from V and 4 from J; bases not matched to a gene: 7. Here the CDR3 reads CASSLLQGASYEQYF. CDR3 nucleotides: TGTGCCAGCAGTTTGCTACAGGGGGCGAGTTACGAGCAGTACTTC. Using reference TRBV28 and TRBJ2-7 for the parts outside the CDR3, the full variable domain is DVKVTQSSRYLVKRTGEKVFLECVQDMDHENMFWYRQDPGLGLRLIYFSYDVKMKEKGDIPEGYSVSREKKERFSLILESASTNQTSMYLCASSLLQGASYEQYFGPGTRLTVT.

This clone was found a few times. V is TRBV18 and J is TRBJ2-1; 16 nucleotides line up with TRBD2. CDR1 and CDR2 (germline): KGHSH, LQKENI. The junction had 0 bases not matched to a gene; V was cut back by 3 bases and J by 7 bases. This CDR3 is 15 amino acids long. The CDR3 DNA reads TGTGCCAGCTCACCGGGACTAGCGGGAGGGAATGAGCAGTTCTTC. Translated, it gives CASSPGLAGGNEQFF.

This chain connects TRBV5-4 to TRBJ1-2; 10 nucleotides match TRBD1. This CDR3 has 16 amino acids. The ends lost 3 bases at V and 4 bases at J; junction bases unmatched: 9. Germline CDR1 and CDR2: SGHNT and YYREEE (reference sequence). CDR3 region: CASSSPGDRGIYGYTF. In nucleotides, the CDR3 is TGTGCCAGCAGCTCCCCGGGGGACAGGGGAATCTATGGCTACACCTTC.

This sequence joins TRBV6-6 and TRBJ1-6; 8 bases line up with TRBD1. The CDR3 is 13 amino acids. V gave up 8 bases and J gave up 10 bases; unmatched junction bases: 7. The germline CDR1 and CDR2 sequences are MNHNY and SVGAGI (reference sequence). CDR3 protein: CASDGQGGSPLHF. The CDR3 DNA follows: TGTGCCAGCGACGGACAGGGTGGCTCACCCCTCCACTTT.